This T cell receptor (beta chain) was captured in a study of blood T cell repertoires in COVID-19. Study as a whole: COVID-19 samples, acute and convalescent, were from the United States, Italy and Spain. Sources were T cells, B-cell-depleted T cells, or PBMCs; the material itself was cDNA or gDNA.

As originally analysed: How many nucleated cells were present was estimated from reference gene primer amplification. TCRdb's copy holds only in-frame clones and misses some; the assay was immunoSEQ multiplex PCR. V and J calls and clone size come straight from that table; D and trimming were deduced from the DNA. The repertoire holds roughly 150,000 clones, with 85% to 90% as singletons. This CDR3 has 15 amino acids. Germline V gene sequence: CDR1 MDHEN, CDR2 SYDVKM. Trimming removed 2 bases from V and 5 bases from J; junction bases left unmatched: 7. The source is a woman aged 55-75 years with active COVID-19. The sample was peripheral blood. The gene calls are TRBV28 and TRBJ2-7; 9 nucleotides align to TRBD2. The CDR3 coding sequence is TGTGCCAGCAGTTTAAGGCTAGCGGGAAGAAACGAGCAGTACTTC. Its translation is CASSLRLAGRNEQYF. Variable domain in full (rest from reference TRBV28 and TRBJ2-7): DVKVTQSSRYLVKRTGEKVFLECVQDMDHENMFWYRQDPGLGLRLIYFSYDVKMKEKGDIPEGYSVSREKKERFSLILESASTNQTSMYLCASSLRLAGRNEQYFGPGTRLTVT.